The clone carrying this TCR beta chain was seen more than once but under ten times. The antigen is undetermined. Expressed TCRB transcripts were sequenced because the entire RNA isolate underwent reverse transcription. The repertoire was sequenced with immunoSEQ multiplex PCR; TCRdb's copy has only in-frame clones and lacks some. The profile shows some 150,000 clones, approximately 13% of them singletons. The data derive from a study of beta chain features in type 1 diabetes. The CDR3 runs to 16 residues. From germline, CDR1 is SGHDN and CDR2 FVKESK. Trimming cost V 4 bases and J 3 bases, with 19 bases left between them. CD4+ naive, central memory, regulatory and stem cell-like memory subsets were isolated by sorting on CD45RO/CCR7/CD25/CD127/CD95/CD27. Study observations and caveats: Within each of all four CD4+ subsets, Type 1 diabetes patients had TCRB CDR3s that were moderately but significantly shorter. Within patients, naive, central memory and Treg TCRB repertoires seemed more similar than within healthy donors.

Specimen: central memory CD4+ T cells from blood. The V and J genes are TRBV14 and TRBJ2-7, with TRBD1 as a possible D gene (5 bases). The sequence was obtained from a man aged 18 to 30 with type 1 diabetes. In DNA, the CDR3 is TGTGCCAGCAGCCTAACTACCGGTGACAGAGTCTACGAGCAGTACTTC. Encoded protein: CASSLTTGDRVYEQYF.